The next 20 T cell receptor beta chains were all read from a single sample in a study of shared clonotypes between healthy human individuals. TCRdb keeps only in-frame clones here, not all; method: immunoSEQ multiplex PCR. This sample has 450,000 to 500,000 clones, with 65% to 85% found just once. The sample consisted of PBMCs. The origin of the receptors is a woman between 40 and 50 years old in good health. Some clones in this sample may be carry-over from other donors' samples.

This chain links TRBV30 with TRBJ2-3; 10 bases line up with TRBD2. Germline CDR1 and CDR2: GTSNPN and SVGIG (reference sequence). This CDR3 region has 15 residues. The junction had 10 bases not matched to a gene; V was cut back by 5 bases and J by 5 bases. Here the CDR3 reads CAWLQTSGSRDTQYF. CDR3 in DNA: TGTGCCTGGCTCCAGACTAGCGGGTCAAGAGATACGCAGTATTTT.

This chain links TRBV2 with TRBJ2-2; TRBD2 is a possible D gene (6 bases). This CDR3 is 14 amino acids long. Germline lookup yields CDR1 SNHLY and CDR2 FYNNEI. V was cut by 7 bases and J by 5 bases, with 14 bases left in between. CDR3 loop: CASTSGAGTGELFF. CDR3 nucleotides: TGTGCCAGCACCTCTGGGGCGGGAACCGGGGAGCTGTTTTTT.

The chain carries TRBV4-1 and TRBJ1-2; maybe TRBD1 (6 bases). V was shortened by 0 bases and J by 0 bases, with 8 bases between the two germline ends. CDR3 length: 15 residues. Germline-derived CDR1 and CDR2 are MGHRA and YSYEKL. The CDR3 DNA reads as TGCGCCAGCAGCCAAGAACGACAGGCTAACTATGGCTACACCTTC. It yields the protein CASSQERQANYGYTF.

V usage is TRBV4-3 and J usage is TRBJ2-3; no clear D. Trimming pared 1 base from V and 3 bases from J, leaving 11 bases between. The CDR3 covers 15 residues. The germline CDR1 and CDR2 sequences are LGHNA and YSLEER. CDR3 protein: CASSQVVDNTDTQYF. The DNA of the CDR3 is TGCGCCAGCAGCCAAGTAGTCGACAATACAGATACGCAGTATTTT.

V is TRBV5-1 and J is TRBJ2-1, with D perhaps given as TRBD1 or TRBD2 (5 bases each). This CDR3 contains 15 residues. Trimming took off 0 bases at V and 4 bases at J, with 11 bases between the two ends. The germline CDR1 and CDR2 sequences are SGHRS and YFSETQ. This chain's CDR3 is CASSLGGAGYNEQFF. The CDR3 DNA is TGCGCCAGCAGCTTGGGAGGGGCCGGTTACAATGAGCAGTTCTTC.

The chain employs TRBV7-8 and TRBJ1-5, with unresolved D. Deletions cut 3 bases from V and 0 bases from J, with 12 bases between. The CDR3 is 16 residues long. Germline V gene lookup returns CDR1 SGHVS and CDR2 FQNEAQ. CDR3 sequence: CASSLGLQASNQPQHF. The CDR3, as DNA: TGTGCCAGCAGCTTGGGCCTCCAAGCTAGCAATCAGCCCCAGCATTTT.

The sample holds a few counts of this clone. Other nucleotide sequences in the sample specify the same CDR3. This CDR3 is CAWSVGSSGNTIYF. CDR3 coding DNA: TGTGCCTGGAGTGTAGGGTCATCTGGAAACACCATATATTTT. The chain combines TRBV30 with TRBJ1-3; D is uncertain. In germline, CDR1 is GTSNPN, CDR2 SVGIG (reference sequence). The CDR3 contains 14 residues. V was clipped by 0 bases and J by 1 base, with 7 bases between them.

This clone was picked up a small number of times. The V and J genes are TRBV6-4 and TRBJ2-4; tentatively, D is TRBD2 (7 bases). The CDR3 has 14 residues. The ends were cut back, 2 bases at V and 6 bases at J, with 11 bases in the middle. Germline values: CDR1 MRHNA, CDR2 SNTAGT. The CDR3 spells CASSDGAGANIQYF. In nucleotides, the CDR3 is TGTGCCAGCAGTGACGGGGCGGGGGCAAACATTCAGTACTTC.

The chain employs TRBV18 and TRBJ2-3; either TRBD1 or TRBD2 may supply D (5 bases each). CDR3 size: 14 residues. Germline V CDR1 and CDR2: KGHSH, LQKENI. Trimming took 6 bases from V and 5 from J, leaving 15 bases between them. Written as DNA, the CDR3 is TGTGCCAGCTCCTCCGGGACCGCGGGAGATACGCAGTATTTT. Translating it yields CASSSGTAGDTQYF.

V and J are TRBV4-2 and TRBJ2-5; unclear D gene. Judging by the DNA end, TRBJ2-7 fits better; the J call may be wrong. The CDR3 is 12 residues long. Looked up from germline, CDR1 is LGHNA and CDR2 is YNFKEQ. This chain's CDR3 is CASSQDHSEQYF. CDR3 bases: TGTGCCAGCAGCCAAGATCATAGCGAGCAGTACTTC.

The chain joins TRBV18 to TRBJ2-5, with 7 nucleotides matching TRBD1. Germline V gives CDR1 KGHSH, CDR2 LQKENI. The CDR3 runs 17 residues. With V trimmed by 2 bases and J by 5 bases, 14 bases remained unmatched. DNA of the CDR3: TGTGCCAGCTCACCATCGGGGACAGCATCCTTGGGGGAGACCCAGTACTTC. Translated, it gives CASSPSGTASLGETQYF.

The chain links TRBV7-2 to TRBJ2-3; no clear D. The CDR3 covers 18 residues. CDR1 is SGHTA and CDR2 is FQGNSA in the germline V gene. Trimming pared 0 bases from V and 6 bases from J, leaving 22 bases between. CDR3 bases: TGTGCCAGCAGCTTAGCCACAGCGATTGGCCATGGAGAGGATACGCAGTATTTT. It encodes CASSLATAIGHGEDTQYF.

This chain uses TRBV5-6 with TRBJ2-3; 13 bases agree with TRBD2. Germline CDR1 reads SGHDT; CDR2 reads YYEEEE. This CDR3 has 16 amino acids. V lost 5 bases, J lost 3 bases, and 6 bases stayed unmatched. The CDR3 coding sequence is TGTGCCAGCAGTTCCAGGACTAGCGGGAGTACAGATACGCAGTATTTT. Amino acid sequence: CASSSRTSGSTDTQYF.

This chain links TRBV29-1 with TRBJ1-1; 7 positions agree with TRBD1. The J segment lost 0 bases and the V segment lost 6 bases, leaving 7 bases of the junction unmatched. This CDR3 comprises 14 residues. Germline lookup yields CDR1 SQVTM and CDR2 ANQGSEA. The CDR3 loop is CSVDRYNMNTEAFF. CDR3 coding DNA: TGCAGCGTGGACAGGTATAACATGAACACTGAAGCTTTCTTT.

In DNA, the CDR3 is TGTGCCAGCAGTGACAGGGCTGGAAACTATGGCTACACCTTC. Translating it yields CASSDRAGNYGYTF. The chain carries TRBV2 and TRBJ1-2, with D perhaps TRBD1 (5 bases). This CDR3 has 14 amino acids. Germline V gene lookup returns CDR1 SNHLY and CDR2 FYNNEI. V lost 3 bases and J 2 bases, leaving 10 bases between the germline ends. Complete variable domain (other parts from reference TRBV2 and TRBJ1-2): EPEVTQTPSHQVTQMGQEVILRCVPISNHLYFYWYRQILGQKVEFLVSFYNNEISEKSEIFDDQFSVERPDGSNFTLKIRSTKLEDSAMYFCASSDRAGNYGYTFGSGTRLTVV.

J is TRBJ2-7 and V is TRBV5-1; the match to TRBD2 covers 9 bases. V shed 4 bases and J 6 bases; nucleotides not matched to a gene: 17. This CDR3 contains 17 residues. In germline, CDR1 is SGHRS, CDR2 YFSETQ. In DNA, the CDR3 is TGCGCCAGCAGCCCCGTTGGTAGCGGGAGTGGGGTGGTCGAGCAGTACTTC. Translating it yields CASSPVGSGSGVVEQYF.

The chain uses TRBV2 and TRBJ2-1; 10 bases map to TRBD1. CDR1 SNHLY and CDR2 FYNNEI come from the germline V gene. This CDR3 is built from 15 residues. The J segment lost 7 bases and the V segment lost 3 bases, leaving 6 bases of the junction unmatched. CDR3 nucleotide sequence: TGTGCCAGCAGTGACGGGACAGGGGTGTGGAATGAGCAGTTCTTC. This encodes CASSDGTGVWNEQFF.

This chain joins TRBV9 and TRBJ2-7, with TRBD2 identical over 7 bases. The V gene's germline CDR1 is SGDLS and CDR2 YYNGEE. The CDR3 runs 14 residues. Unmatched junction bases numbered 8, after V lost 3 bases and J lost 5 bases. The CDR3 sequence is CASSAEGGRHEQYF. Here the CDR3 DNA reads TGTGCCAGCAGCGCCGAGGGAGGGAGACACGAGCAGTACTTC.

The chain couples TRBV9 to TRBJ2-3; D is perhaps TRBD2 (6 bases). The CDR3 totals 17 residues. V lost 4 bases and J lost 2, with 20 bases in between. Germline V gene data show CDR1 as SGDLS and CDR2 as YYNGEE. The CDR3 sequence: CASSSRGGTLLTDTQYF. The DNA for the CDR3 is TGTGCCAGCAGCTCACGGGGCGGGACCCTACTCACAGATACGCAGTATTTT. Drawing the rest from reference TRBV9 and TRBJ2-3, the complete variable domain is DSGVTQTPKHLITATGQRVTLRCSPRSGDLSVYWYQQSLDQGLQFLIQYYNGEERAKGNILERFSAQQFPDLHSELNLSSLELGDSALYFCASSSRGGTLLTDTQYFGPGTRLTVL.

The chain carries TRBV10-2 and TRBJ1-1; D call uncertain. The germline V and J ends were trimmed by 8 bases and 1 base, with 11 bases remaining between them. Germline assignment: CDR1 WSHSY and CDR2 SAAADI. CDR3 size: 13 residues. CDR3 in amino acids: CASGMTGNTEAFF. In DNA, the CDR3 is TGCGCCAGCGGAATGACGGGGAACACTGAAGCTTTCTTT.